The clone carrying this T cell receptor (beta chain) showed up just a few times. What it binds is not known. The data were obtained in a study of identical twins. Regarding the study as a whole: Beta out-of-frame sequences showed weaker excess twin sharing.

TCRdb analysed the 5' RACE reads with MiXCR anew, one entry per CDR3 protein. The repertoire holds about 200,000 distinct CDR3 sequences, with 6.5% to 8% as singletons. CDR1 is SGHNT and CDR2 is YENEEA in the germline V gene. This CDR3 is built from 17 residues. The V and J ends lost 5 bases and 1 base, in that order; junction bases with no gene match: 12. The same data also went into a second study, on T cells expressing NK-cell markers.

The sequence came from a woman between 18 and 29 years old in good health. The sample comprised CD8+ T cells sorted from blood. The rearrangement uses TRBV11-3 and TRBJ2-3, with 7 bases aligning to TRBD1. CDR3 amino acids: CASSRPRGGSGTDTQYF. The CDR3 DNA reads TGTGCCAGCAGCCGTCCTCGAGGGGGCAGCGGCACAGATACGCAGTATTTT.